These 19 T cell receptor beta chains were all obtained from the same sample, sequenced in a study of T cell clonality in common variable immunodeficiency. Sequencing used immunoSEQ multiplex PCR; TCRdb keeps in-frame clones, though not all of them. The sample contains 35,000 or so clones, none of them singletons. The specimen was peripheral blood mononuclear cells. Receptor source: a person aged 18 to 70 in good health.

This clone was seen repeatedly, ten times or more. The CDR3 sequence is CASSLQGRTEAFF. CDR3 bases read: TGTGCCAGCAGCTTGCAGGGAAGGACTGAA. This chain uses TRBV7-2 with TRBJ1-1; a weak D match, TRBD1 (5 bases). The CDR3 end falls 3 residues outside the read, so it is completed with the germline J gene. The CDR3 is made up of 13 amino acids. V lost 3 bases, J lost 5 bases, and 10 bases lay in between. Germline-derived CDR1 and CDR2 are SGHTA and FQGNSA.

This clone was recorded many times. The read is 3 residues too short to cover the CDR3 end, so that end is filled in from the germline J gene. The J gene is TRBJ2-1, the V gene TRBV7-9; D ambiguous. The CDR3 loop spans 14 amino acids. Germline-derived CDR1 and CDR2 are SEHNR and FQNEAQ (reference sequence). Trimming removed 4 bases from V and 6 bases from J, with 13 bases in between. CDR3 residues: CASSSSWQSNEQFF. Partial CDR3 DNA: TGTGCCAGCAGCTCCTCTTGGCAGTCCAATGAG.

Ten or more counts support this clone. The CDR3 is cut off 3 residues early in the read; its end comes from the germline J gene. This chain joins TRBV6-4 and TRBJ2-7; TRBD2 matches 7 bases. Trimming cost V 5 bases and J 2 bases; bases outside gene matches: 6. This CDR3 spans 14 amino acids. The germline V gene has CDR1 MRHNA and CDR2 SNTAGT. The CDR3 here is CASSRASGPYEQYF. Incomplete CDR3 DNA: TGTGCCAGCAGTCGGGCTAGCGGACCCTACGAG.

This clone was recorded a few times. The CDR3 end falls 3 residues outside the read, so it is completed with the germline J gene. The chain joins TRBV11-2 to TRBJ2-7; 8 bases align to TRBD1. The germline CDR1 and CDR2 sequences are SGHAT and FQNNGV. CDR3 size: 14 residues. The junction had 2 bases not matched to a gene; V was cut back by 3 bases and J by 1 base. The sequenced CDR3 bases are TGTGCCAGCAGCTTGTGGACAGGGTCCTACGAG. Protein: CASSLWTGSYE. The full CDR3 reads CASSLWTGSYEQYF. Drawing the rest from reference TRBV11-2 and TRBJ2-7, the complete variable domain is EAGVAQSPRYKIIEKRQSVAFWCNPISGHATLYWYQQILGQGPKLLIQFQNNGVVDDSQLPKDRFSAERLKGVDSTLKIQPAKLEDSAVYLCASSLWTGSYEQYFGPGTRLTVT.

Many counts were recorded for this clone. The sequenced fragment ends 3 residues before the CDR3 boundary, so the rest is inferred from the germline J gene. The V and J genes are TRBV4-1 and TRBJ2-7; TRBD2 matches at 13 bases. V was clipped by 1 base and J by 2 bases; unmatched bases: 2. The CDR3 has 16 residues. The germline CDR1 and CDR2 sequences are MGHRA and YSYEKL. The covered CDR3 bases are TGCGCCAGCAGCCAAGCCGGGACTAGCGGGACCTACGAG. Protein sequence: CASSQAGTSGTYE. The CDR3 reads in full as CASSQAGTSGTYEQYF.

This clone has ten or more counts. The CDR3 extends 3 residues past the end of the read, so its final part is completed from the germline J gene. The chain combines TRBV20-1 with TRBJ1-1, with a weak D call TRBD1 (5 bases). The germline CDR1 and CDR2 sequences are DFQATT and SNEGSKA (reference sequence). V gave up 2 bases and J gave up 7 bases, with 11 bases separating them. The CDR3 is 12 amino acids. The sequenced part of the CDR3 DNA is TGCAGTGCTAGAAATGACAGATTTGAA. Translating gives CSARNDRFE. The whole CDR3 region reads CSARNDRFEAFF.

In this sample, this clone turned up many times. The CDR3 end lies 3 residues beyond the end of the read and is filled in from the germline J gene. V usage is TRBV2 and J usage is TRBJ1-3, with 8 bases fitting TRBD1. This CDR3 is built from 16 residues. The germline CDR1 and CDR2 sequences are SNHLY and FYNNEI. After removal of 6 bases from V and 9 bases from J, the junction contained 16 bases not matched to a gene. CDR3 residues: CASSLDRDIPGGTIYF. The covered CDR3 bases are TGTGCCAGCAGCCTGGACAGGGACATACCAGGGGGCACC.

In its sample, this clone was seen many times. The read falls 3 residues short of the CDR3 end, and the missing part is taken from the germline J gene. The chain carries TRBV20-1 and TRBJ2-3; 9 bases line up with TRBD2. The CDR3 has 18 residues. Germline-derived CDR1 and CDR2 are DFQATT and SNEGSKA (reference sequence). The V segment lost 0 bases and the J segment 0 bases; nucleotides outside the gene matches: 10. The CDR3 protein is CSARELRKGLASTDTQYF. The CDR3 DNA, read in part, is TGCAGTGCTAGAGAACTCAGGAAAGGACTAGCGAGCACAGATACG.

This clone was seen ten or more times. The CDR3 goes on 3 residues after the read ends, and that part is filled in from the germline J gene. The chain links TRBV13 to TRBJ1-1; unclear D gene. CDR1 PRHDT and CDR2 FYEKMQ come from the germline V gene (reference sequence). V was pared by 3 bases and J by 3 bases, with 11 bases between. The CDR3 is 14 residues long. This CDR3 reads CASSFAAGYTEAFF. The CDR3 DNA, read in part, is TGTGCCAGCAGCTTTGCGGCTGGGTACACTGAA.

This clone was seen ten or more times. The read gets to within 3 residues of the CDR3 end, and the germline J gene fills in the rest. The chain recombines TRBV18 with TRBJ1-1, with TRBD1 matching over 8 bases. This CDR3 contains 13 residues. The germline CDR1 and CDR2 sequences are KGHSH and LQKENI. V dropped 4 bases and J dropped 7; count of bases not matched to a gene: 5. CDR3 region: CASSLHRGDEAFF. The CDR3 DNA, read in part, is TGTGCCAGCTCACTCCACAGGGGGGATGAA.

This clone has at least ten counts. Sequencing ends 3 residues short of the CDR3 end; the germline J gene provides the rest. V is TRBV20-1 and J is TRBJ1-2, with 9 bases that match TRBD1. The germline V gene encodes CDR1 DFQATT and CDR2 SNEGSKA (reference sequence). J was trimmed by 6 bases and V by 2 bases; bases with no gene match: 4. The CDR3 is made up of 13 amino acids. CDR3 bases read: TGCAGTGCTAGACGCGGGACAGGGAATGGC. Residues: CSARRGTGNG. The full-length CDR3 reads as CSARRGTGNGYTF.

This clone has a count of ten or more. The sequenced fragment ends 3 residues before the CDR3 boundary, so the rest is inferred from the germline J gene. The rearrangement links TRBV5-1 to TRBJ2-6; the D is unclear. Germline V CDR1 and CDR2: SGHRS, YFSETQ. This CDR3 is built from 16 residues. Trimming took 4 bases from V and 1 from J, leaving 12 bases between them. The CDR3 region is CASSAGPASGANVLTF. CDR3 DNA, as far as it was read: TGCGCCAGCAGCGCCGGTCCCGCATCTGGGGCCAACGTC.

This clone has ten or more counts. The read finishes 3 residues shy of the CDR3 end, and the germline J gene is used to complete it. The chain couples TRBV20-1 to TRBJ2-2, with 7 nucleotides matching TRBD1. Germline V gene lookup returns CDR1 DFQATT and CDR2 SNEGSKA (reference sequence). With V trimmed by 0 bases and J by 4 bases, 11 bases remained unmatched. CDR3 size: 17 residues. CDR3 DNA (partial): TGCAGTGCTAGAGATTGGACAAAGGGGGCAGTCACCGGGGAG. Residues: CSARDWTKGAVTGE. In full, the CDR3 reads CSARDWTKGAVTGELFF.

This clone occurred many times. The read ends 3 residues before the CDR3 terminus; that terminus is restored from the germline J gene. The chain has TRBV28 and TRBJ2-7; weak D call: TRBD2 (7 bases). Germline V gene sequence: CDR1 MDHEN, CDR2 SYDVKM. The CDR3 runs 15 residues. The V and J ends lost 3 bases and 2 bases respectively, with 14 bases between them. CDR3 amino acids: CASSFRGGGTYEQYF. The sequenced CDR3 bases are TGTGCCAGCAGTTTCAGAGGGGGAGGGACCTACGAG.

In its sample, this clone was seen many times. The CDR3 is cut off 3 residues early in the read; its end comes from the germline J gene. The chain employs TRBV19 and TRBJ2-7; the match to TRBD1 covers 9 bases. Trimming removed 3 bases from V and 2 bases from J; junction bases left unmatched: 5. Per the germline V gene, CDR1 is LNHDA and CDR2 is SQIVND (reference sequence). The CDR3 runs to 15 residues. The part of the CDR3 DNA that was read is TGTGCCAGTAGTATCCGACAGGGGGGAACCTACGAG. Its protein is CASSIRQGGTYE. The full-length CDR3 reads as CASSIRQGGTYEQYF.

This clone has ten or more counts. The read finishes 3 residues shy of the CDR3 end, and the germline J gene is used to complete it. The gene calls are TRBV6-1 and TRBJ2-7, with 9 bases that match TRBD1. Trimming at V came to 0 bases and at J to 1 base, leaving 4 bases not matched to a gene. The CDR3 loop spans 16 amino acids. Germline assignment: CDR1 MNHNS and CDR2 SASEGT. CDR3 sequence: CASSEATGTGSYEQYF. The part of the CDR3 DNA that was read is TGTGCCAGCAGTGAAGCGACCGGGACAGGGTCCTACGAG.

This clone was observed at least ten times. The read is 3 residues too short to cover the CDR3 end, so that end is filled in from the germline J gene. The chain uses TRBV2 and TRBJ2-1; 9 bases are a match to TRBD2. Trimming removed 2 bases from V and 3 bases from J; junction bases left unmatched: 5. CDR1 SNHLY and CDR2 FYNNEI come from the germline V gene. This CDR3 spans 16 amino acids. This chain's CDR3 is CASSEIQREVYNEQFF. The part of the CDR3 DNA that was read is TGTGCCAGCAGTGAAATTCAGCGGGAGGTCTACAATGAG.

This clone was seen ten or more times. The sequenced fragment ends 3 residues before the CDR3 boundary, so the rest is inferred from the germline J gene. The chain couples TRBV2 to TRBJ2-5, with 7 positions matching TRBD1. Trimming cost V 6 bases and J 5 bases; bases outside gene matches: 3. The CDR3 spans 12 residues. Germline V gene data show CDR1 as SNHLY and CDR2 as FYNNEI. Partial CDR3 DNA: TGTGCCAGCAGCGGGACAGACGAGACC. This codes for CASSGTDET. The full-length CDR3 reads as CASSGTDETQYF.

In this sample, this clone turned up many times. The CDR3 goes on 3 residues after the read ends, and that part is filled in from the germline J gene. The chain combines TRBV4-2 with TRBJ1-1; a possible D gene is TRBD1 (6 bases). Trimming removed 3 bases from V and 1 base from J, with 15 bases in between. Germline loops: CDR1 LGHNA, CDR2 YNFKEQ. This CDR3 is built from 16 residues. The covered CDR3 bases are TGTGCCAGCAGCCAGGAACAGGGTTCTAAGAACACTGAA. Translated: CASSQEQGSKNTE. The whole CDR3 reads CASSQEQGSKNTEAFF.